This TCR beta chain was found in a study of CD8 T cells in Susac syndrome. From blood CD8+ and CD4+ T cells, TCR beta sequences were generated. Healthy donors served as age- and sex-matched controls. Purification of the CD8+ and CD4+ T cells relied on negative isolation, and TEMRA cells underwent FACS enrichment. This CDR3 region has 14 residues. V was trimmed by 3 bases and J by 4 bases, leaving 10 bases between them. Germline CDR1 and CDR2: LNHDA and SQIVND (reference sequence). Random-hexamer reverse transcription was applied to roughly 0.5 to 1 ug RNA. The authors amplified TCR beta CDR3 across 54 Vbeta and 13 Jbeta using immunoSEQ multiplex PCR. TCRdb re-analysed the immunoSEQ multiplex PCR reads in MiXCR, keeping a single row per CDR3 protein. This table holds some 130,000 distinct CDR3 sequences, around 96% found once.

Input material: CD4+ T cells from PBMCs. The receptor comes from a human donor in good health. This chain links TRBV19 with TRBJ1-5, with a weak D call TRBD1 (5 bases). Here the CDR3 DNA reads TGTGCCAGTAGTATCGTGAGGGGAAATCAGCCCCAGCATTTT. It specifies CASSIVRGNQPQHF. Drawing the rest from reference TRBV19 and TRBJ1-5, the complete variable domain is DGGITQSPKYLFRKEGQNVTLSCEQNLNHDAMYWYRQDPGQGLRLIYYSQIVNDFQKGDIAEGYSVSREKKESFPLTVTSAQKNPTAFYLCASSIVRGNQPQHFGDGTRLSIL.